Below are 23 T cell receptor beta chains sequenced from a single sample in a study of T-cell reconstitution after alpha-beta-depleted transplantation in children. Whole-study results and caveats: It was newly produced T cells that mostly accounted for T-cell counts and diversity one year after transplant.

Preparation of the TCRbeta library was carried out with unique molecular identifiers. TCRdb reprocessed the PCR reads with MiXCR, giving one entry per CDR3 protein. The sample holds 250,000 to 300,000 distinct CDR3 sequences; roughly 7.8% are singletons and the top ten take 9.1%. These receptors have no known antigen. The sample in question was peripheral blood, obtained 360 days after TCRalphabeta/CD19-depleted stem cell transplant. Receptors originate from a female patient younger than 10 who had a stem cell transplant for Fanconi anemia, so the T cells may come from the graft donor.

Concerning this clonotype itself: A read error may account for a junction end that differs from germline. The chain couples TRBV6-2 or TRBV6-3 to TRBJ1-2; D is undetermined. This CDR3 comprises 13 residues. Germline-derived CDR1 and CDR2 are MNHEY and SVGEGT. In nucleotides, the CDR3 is TGTGCCAGTGTGCCGTTCCTGAGCTATGGCTACACGTTC. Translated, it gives CASVPFLSYGYTF.

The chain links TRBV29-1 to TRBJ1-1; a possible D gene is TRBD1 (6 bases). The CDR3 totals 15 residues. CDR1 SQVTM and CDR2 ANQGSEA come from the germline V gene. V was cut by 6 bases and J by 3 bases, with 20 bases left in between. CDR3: CSVGGMAGGHTEAFF. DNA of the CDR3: TGCAGCGTGGGGGGCATGGCTGGGGGTCACACTGAAGCTTTCTTT.

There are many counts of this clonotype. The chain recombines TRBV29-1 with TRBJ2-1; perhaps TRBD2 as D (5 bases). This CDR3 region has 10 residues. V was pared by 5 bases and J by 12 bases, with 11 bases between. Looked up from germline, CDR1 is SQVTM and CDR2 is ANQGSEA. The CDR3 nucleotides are TGCAGCGTTCCTATTCGGGGGCAGTTCTTC. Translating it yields CSVPIRGQFF.

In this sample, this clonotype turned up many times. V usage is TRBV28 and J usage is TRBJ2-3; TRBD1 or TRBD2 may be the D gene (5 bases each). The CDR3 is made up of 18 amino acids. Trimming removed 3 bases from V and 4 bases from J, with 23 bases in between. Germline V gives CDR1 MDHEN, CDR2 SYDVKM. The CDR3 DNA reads TGTGCCAGCAGTTTGCCTCGGACTGGGGGTGGGATTCCAGATACGCAGTATTTT. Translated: CASSLPRTGGGIPDTQYF.

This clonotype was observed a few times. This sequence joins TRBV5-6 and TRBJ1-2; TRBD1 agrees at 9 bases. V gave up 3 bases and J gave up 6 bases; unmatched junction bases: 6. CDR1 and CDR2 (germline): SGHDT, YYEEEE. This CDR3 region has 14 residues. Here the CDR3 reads CASSWGGQGNGYTF. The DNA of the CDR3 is TGTGCCAGCAGCTGGGGCGGACAGGGGAATGGCTACACCTTC.

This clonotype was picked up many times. The CDR3 loop is CASSLALGPFNTDTQYF. In nucleotides, the CDR3 is TGTGCCAGCAGCTTAGCCTTGGGCCCTTTCAACACAGATACGCAGTATTTT. The chain is built from TRBV7-6 and TRBJ2-3; D gene uncertain. Between the trimmed V and J ends, which lost 0 bases and 2 bases, there was a span of 15 bases. Germline CDR1 reads SGHVS; CDR2 reads FNYEAQ. There are 17 residues in the CDR3.

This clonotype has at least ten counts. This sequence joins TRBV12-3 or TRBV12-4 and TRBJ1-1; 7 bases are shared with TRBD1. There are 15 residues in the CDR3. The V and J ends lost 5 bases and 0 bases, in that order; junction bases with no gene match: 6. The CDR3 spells CASSPNGQVNTEAFF. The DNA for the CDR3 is TGTGCCAGCAGTCCCAATGGACAGGTGAACACTGAAGCTTTCTTT.

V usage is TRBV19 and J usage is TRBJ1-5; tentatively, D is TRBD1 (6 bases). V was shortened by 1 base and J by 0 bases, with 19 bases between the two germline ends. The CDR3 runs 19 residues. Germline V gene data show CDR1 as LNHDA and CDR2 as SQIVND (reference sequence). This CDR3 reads CASSIVVTGGTYSNQPQHF. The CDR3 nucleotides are TGTGCCAGTAGTATAGTCGTGACAGGTGGGACCTATAGCAATCAGCCCCAGCATTTT.

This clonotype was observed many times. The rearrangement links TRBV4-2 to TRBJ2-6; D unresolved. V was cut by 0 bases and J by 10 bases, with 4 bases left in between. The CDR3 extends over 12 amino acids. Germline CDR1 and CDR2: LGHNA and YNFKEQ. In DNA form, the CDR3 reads TGTGCCAGCAGCCAAGAACAGAACGTCCTGACTTTC. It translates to CASSQEQNVLTF.

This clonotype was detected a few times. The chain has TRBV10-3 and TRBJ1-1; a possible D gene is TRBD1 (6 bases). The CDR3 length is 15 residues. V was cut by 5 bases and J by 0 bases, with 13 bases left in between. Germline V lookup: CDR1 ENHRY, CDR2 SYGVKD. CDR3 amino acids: CAISSRGNLNTEAFF. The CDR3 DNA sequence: TGTGCCATCAGTAGCAGGGGAAACTTGAACACTGAAGCTTTCTTT.

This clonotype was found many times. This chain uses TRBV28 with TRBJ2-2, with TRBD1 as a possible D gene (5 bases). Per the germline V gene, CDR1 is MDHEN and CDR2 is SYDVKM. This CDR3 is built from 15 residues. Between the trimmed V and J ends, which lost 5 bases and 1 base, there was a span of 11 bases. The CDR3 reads CASSPIDRNTGELFF. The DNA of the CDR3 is TGTGCCAGCAGTCCAATAGACAGGAACACCGGGGAGCTGTTTTTT.

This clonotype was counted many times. The CDR3 region is CASSLTSGRPNEQFF. The CDR3 bases are TGTGCCAGCAGTTTAACTAGCGGGAGGCCCAATGAGCAGTTCTTC. The V and J genes are TRBV12-3 or TRBV12-4 and TRBJ2-1; 12 bases map to TRBD2. CDR3 length: 15 amino acids. The J segment lost 6 bases and the V segment lost 2 bases, leaving 2 bases of the junction unmatched.

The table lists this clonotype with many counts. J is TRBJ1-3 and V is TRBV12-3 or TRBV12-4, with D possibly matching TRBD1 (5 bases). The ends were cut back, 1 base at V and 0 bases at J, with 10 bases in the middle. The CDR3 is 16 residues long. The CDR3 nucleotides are TGTGCCAGCAGTTTAGGACAGCTAATCTCTGGAAACACCATATATTTT. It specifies CASSLGQLISGNTIYF.

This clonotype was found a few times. This CDR3 reads CASSLQGWSGYTF. The CDR3 DNA follows: TGTGCCAGCAGTTTACAGGGGTGGTCTGGCTACACCTTC. This chain uses TRBV12-3 or TRBV12-4 with TRBJ1-2, with a weak D call TRBD1 (6 bases). V was shortened by 2 bases and J by 7 bases, with 11 bases between the two germline ends. The CDR3 extends over 13 amino acids.

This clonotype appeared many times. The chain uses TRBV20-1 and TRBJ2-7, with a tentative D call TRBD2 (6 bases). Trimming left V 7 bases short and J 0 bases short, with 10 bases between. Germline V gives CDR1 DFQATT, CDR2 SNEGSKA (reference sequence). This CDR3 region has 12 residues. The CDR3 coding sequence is TGCAGTGGGTCGACTAGCTCCTACGAGCAGTACTTC. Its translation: CSGSTSSYEQYF.

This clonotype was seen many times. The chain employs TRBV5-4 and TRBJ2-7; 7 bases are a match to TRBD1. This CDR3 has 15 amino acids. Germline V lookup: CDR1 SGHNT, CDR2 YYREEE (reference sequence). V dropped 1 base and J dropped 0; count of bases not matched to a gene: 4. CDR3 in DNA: TGTGCCAGCAGCTTGCCGGGACAGCGCTCCTACGAGCAGTACTTC. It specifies CASSLPGQRSYEQYF.

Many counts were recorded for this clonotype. The CDR3: CASSYAGTGSGYGYTF. DNA of the CDR3: TGTGCCAGCAGTTACGCCGGGACAGGGAGTGGCTATGGCTACACCTTC. The chain uses TRBV6-5 and TRBJ1-2; TRBD1 matches at 9 bases. The CDR3 is 16 amino acids. Germline V gives CDR1 MNHEY, CDR2 SVGAGI. After removal of 2 bases from V and 4 bases from J, the junction contained 8 bases not matched to a gene.

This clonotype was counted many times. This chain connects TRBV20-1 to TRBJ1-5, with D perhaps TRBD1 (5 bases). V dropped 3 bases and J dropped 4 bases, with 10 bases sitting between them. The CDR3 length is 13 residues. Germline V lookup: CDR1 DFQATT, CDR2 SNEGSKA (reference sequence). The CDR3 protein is CSASRGENQPQHF. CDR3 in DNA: TGCAGTGCTAGCCGAGGGGAGAATCAGCCCCAGCATTTT.

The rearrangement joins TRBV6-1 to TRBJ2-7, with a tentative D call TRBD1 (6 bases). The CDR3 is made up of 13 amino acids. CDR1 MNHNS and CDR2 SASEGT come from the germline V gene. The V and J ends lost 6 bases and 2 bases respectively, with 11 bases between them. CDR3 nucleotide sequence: TGTGCCAGCAGCTGGGCAGGGGCCTACGAGCAGTACTTC. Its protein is CASSWAGAYEQYF.

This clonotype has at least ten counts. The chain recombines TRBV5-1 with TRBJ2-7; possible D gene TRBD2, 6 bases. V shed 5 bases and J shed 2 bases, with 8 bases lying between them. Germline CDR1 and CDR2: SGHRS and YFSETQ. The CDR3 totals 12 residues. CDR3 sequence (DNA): TGCGCCAGCAGGCGGGGCCCCTACGAGCAGTACTTC. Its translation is CASRRGPYEQYF.

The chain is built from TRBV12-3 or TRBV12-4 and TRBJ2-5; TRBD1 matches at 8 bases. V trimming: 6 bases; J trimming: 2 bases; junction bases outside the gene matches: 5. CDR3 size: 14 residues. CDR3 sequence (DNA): TGTGCCAGCAGCCCCAGGGGGCTTCAAGAGACCCAGTACTTC. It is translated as CASSPRGLQETQYF.

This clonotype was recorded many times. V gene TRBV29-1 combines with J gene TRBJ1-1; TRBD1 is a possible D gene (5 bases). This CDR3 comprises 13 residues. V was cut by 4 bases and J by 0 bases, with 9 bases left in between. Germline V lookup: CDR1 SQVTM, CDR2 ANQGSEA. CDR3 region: CSVARGVNTEAFF. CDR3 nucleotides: TGCAGCGTTGCGCGGGGGGTGAACACTGAAGCTTTCTTT.

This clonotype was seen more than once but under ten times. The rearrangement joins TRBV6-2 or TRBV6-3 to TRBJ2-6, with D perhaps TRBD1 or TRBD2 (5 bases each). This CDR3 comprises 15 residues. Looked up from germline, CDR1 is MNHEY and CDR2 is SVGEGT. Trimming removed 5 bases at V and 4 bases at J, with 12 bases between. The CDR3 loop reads CASSRGASGANVLTF. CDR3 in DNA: TGTGCCAGCAGTAGAGGGGCGTCCGGGGCCAACGTCCTGACTTTC.